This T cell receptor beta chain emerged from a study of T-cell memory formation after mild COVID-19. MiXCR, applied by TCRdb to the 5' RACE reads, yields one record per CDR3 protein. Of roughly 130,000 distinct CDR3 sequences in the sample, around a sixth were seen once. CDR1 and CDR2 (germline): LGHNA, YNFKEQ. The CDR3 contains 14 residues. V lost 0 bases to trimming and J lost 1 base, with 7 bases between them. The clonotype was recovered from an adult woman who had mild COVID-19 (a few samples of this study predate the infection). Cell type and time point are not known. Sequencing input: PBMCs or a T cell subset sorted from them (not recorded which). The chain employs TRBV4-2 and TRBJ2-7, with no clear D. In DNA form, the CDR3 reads TGTGCCAGCAGCCAAGATGATAATTCCTACGAGCAGTACTTC. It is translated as CASSQDDNSYEQYF.